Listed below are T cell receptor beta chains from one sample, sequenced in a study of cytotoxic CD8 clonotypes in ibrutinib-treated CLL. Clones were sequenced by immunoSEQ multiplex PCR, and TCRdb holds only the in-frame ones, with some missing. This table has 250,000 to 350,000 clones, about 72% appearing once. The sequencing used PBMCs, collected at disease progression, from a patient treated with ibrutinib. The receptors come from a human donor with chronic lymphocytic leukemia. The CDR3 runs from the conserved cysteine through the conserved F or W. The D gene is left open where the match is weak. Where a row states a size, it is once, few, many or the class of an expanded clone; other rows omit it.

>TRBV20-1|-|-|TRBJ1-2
TGCAGTGCTAGAGAGGGAATTGGCTACACCTTC
CSAREGIGYTF
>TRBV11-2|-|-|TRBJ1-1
TGTGCCAGCAGCCACGTAGGTTTCAGGATGAACACTGAAGCTTTCTTT
CASSHVGFRMNTEAFF
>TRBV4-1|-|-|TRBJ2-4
TGCGCCAGCAGCCAAGTCCTCGGCCGCCCAAGCATTCAGTACTTC
CASSQVLGRPSIQYF
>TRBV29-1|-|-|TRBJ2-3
TGCAGCGTTGAAGGTTTTGCGGACCCTGCCCCTAGCACAGATACGCAGTATTTT
CSVEGFADPAPSTDTQYF
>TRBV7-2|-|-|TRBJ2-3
TGTGCCAGCAGCTCTCTCGGGACTAGCACAGATACGCAGTATTTT
CASSSLGTSTDTQYF
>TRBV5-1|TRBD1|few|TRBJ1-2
TGCGCCAGCAGCCGCGACAGGGTGATGGACTATGGCTACACCTTC
CASSRDRVMDYGYTF
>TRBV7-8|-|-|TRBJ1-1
TGTGCCAGCAGCTTAGAGAGGTGGCAAAGGAACACTGAAGCTTTCTTT
CASSLERWQRNTEAFF
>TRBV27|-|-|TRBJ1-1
TGTGCCAGCAGCAAACTCCGACAGAACACTGAAGCTTTCTTT
CASSKLRQNTEAFF
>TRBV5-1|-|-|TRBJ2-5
TGCGCCAGCAGCTTGGCGGGGCCACGAGAGACCCAGTACTTC
CASSLAGPRETQYF
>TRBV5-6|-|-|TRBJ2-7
TGTGCCAGCAGCTTTAGTCTAACAGGGCTAGTTGGCTACGAGCAGTACTTC
CASSFSLTGLVGYEQYF
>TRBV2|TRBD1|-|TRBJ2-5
TGTGCCAGCAGTGAAGGGGACAGCCAAGAGACCCAGTACTTC
CASSEGDSQETQYF
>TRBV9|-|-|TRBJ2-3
TGTGCCAGCAGCTTAGGGGGTCCAGATACGCAGTATTTT
CASSLGGPDTQYF
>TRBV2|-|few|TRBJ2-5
TGTGCCAGCAGTGAAAGGGTCCAAGAGACCCAGTACTTC
CASSERVQETQYF
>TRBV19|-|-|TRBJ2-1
TGTGCCAGTACCAGGGGGGCTAGAACTAACAACCACAATGAGCAGTTCTTC
CASTRGARTNNHNEQFF
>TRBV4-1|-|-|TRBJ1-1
TGCGCCAGCAGCCAAGGGGTAGGGTTTTTGTTCACTGAAGCTTTCTTT
CASSQGVGFLFTEAFF
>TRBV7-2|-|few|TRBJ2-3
TGTGCCAGCAGTCGGGGACTCCTTATCACAGATACGCAGTATTTT
CASSRGLLITDTQYF
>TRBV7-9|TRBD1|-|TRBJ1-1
TGTGCCAGCAGCTTAGGACAGGGGCTTTACACTGAAGCTTTCTTT
CASSLGQGLYTEAFF
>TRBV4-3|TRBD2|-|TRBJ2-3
TGCGCCAGCAGCCAAGAGGGACTAGCGGGGTTTAGCACAGATACGCAGTATTTT
CASSQEGLAGFSTDTQYF
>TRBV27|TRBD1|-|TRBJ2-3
TGTGCCAGCAGTTTACAGTTTTGGACAGGGCAAGATACGCAGTATTTT
CASSLQFWTGQDTQYF